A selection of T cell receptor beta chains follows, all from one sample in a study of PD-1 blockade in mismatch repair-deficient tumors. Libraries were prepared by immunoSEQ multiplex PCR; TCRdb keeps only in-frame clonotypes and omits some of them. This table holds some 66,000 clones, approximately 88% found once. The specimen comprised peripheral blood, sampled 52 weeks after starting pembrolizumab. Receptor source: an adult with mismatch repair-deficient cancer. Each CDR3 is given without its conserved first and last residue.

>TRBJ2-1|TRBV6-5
ASKAGESSYNEQF
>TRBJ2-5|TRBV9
ASSASSGNQETQY
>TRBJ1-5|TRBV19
ASSIVHRGLVPQH
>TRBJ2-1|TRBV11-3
ASSPRDVTYNEQF
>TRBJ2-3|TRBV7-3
ASSPTPGDTQY
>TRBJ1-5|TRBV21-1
ASSKGQKGDQPQH
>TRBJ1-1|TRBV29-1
SVEDQGAGTEAF
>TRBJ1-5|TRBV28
ASSFTGTGGQIHQPQH
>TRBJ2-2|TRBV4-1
ASSQVQDTDELF
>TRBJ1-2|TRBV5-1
ASSPLENRFRDGYT
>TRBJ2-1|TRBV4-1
ASSQLAGGYNEQF
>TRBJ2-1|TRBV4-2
ASSQESWGEQF
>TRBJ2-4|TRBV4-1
ASSQVYAPPTKNIQY
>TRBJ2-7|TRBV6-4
ASSARRGSNEQY
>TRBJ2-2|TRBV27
ASSLRDRVLAGELF
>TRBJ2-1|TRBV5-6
ASSLGIGQSSYNEQF
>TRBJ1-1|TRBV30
AWDSRMNTEAF
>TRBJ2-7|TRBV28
ASSGVWVGTYEQY
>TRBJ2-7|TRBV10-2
ASSESVSGLQY
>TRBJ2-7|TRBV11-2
ASSLTVSGREQY